The 15 T cell receptor beta chains in this list originate from one sample, sequenced in a study of blood T cell repertoires in COVID-19. Sequencing used immunoSEQ multiplex PCR; TCRdb keeps in-frame clones, though not all of them. This sample has over 200,000 clones, with 85% to 90% found just once. Sequencing was carried out using PBMCs or T cells enriched from blood (not recorded which). The receptor set was obtained from a man aged 35-49 years who had recovered from COVID-19.

The chain recombines TRBV19 with TRBJ2-4; D possibly corresponds to TRBD1 (6 bases). Germline values: CDR1 LNHDA, CDR2 SQIVND (reference sequence). Trimming removed 5 bases at V and 6 bases at J, with 20 bases between. This CDR3 spans 16 amino acids. The CDR3 protein is CASSAPKQGAGNIQYF. CDR3 nucleotide sequence: TGTGCCAGTAGTGCCCCTAAACAGGGCGCTGGAAACATTCAGTACTTC.

The chain is built from TRBV6-5 and TRBJ2-3, with 9 bases aligning to TRBD2. V dropped 7 bases and J dropped 3; count of bases not matched to a gene: 5. Germline V lookup: CDR1 MNHEY, CDR2 SVGAGI. The CDR3 runs 14 residues. This CDR3 reads CASTKGLATDTQYF. The CDR3 region has the DNA TGTGCCAGCACCAAGGGACTAGCTACAGATACGCAGTATTTT.

The rearrangement joins TRBV7-8 to TRBJ2-7; possibly TRBD2 for D (5 bases). V lost 2 bases and J lost 2, with 13 bases in between. The CDR3 has 15 residues. From germline, CDR1 is SGHVS and CDR2 FQNEAQ. CDR3 loop: CASSLYEGQAYEQYF. The CDR3 region has the DNA TGTGCCAGCAGCTTATACGAGGGTCAAGCCTACGAGCAGTACTTC.

This chain connects TRBV4-3 to TRBJ2-7, with TRBD1 matching over 8 bases. Germline assignment: CDR1 LGHNA and CDR2 YSLEER. The CDR3 has 15 amino acids. Trimming at V came to 3 bases and at J to 5 bases, leaving 9 bases not matched to a gene. The DNA for the CDR3 is TGCGCCAGCAGCCAGTCGGACAGGGAAGCCCACGAGCAGTACTTC. Translating it yields CASSQSDREAHEQYF.

V and J are TRBV18 and TRBJ1-5; D ambiguous. The V end was cut by 0 bases, the J end by 7 bases, with 13 bases between. Germline-derived CDR1 and CDR2 are KGHSH and LQKENI. This CDR3 comprises 15 residues. This chain's CDR3 is CASSPPEGLRQPQHF. CDR3 bases: TGTGCCAGCTCACCACCGGAGGGATTACGGCAGCCCCAGCATTTT.

The rearrangement links TRBV24-1 to TRBJ2-1, with 7 positions matching TRBD2. The J segment lost 10 bases and the V segment lost 5 bases, leaving 1 base of the junction unmatched. The CDR3 has 11 residues. Germline V gives CDR1 KGHDR, CDR2 SFDVKD. The CDR3 nucleotides read TGTGCCACCAGTGCCGGGAGGGAGCAGTTCTTC. This codes for CATSAGREQFF.

The chain carries TRBV9 and TRBJ1-2; 7 bases are a match to TRBD1. Germline lookup yields CDR1 SGDLS and CDR2 YYNGEE. The CDR3 is 16 amino acids. V shed 0 bases and J 3 bases; nucleotides not matched to a gene: 8. The CDR3 region is CASSVAGGQTDYGYTF. The DNA of the CDR3 is TGTGCCAGCAGCGTAGCAGGGGGGCAGACTGACTATGGCTACACCTTC.

This clone was observed once. V and J are TRBV19 and TRBJ2-7; D is unclear. This CDR3 region has 15 residues. Looked up from germline, CDR1 is LNHDA and CDR2 is SQIVND (reference sequence). V lost 1 base to trimming and J lost 2 bases, with 12 bases between them. CDR3 in amino acids: CASSIVLISTYEQYF. The DNA of the CDR3 is TGTGCCAGTAGTATAGTTCTTATCAGTACCTACGAGCAGTACTTC.

This chain links TRBV6-5 with TRBJ1-3; possible D gene TRBD1, 5 bases. The CDR3 extends over 15 amino acids. V lost 5 bases and J 0 bases, leaving 11 bases between the germline ends. Per the germline V gene, CDR1 is MNHEY and CDR2 is SVGAGI. CDR3: CASSPDRFSGNTIYF. The CDR3 DNA reads TGTGCCAGCAGTCCCGACAGATTCTCTGGAAACACCATATATTTT.

This clone has just one count. In nucleotides, the CDR3 is TGTGCCAGTAAACAGGGTTCTGGCAATGAGCAGTTCTTC. This translates into CASKQGSGNEQFF. This sequence joins TRBV19 and TRBJ2-1, with TRBD1 as a possible D gene (6 bases). V shed 7 bases and J shed 6 bases, with 13 bases lying between them. The CDR3 is made up of 13 amino acids. Germline lookup yields CDR1 LNHDA and CDR2 SQIVND (reference sequence).

Here the CDR3 DNA reads TGTGCCAGCAGTTACTCTAGCGGTGGTGAGCGAAAACTGTTTTTT. Amino acids: CASSYSSGGERKLFF. The chain carries TRBV6-5 and TRBJ1-4; D is undetermined. With 0 bases removed from V and 10 bases from J, the gap between germline ends came to 15 bases. The CDR3 covers 15 residues. Germline-derived CDR1 and CDR2 are MNHEY and SVGAGI.

Here the CDR3 DNA reads TGTGCCAGCAGCGGACGACAGGATCCGCACTTTTATAACACCGGGGAGCTGTTTTTT. Translating it yields CASSGRQDPHFYNTGELFF. J is TRBJ2-2 and V is TRBV7-2; tentative D call: TRBD1 (6 bases). CDR1 is SGHTA and CDR2 is FQGNSA in the germline V gene. This CDR3 contains 19 residues. The V gene lost 5 bases and the J gene lost 2 bases, with 24 bases spanning the gap.

The chain joins TRBV4-1 to TRBJ2-1, with D tentatively TRBD1 (5 bases). CDR3 length: 18 residues. Germline CDR1 reads MGHRA; CDR2 reads YSYEKL. V lost 2 bases and J 4 bases, leaving 21 bases between the germline ends. The CDR3 nucleotides are TGCGCCAGCAGCCAATCGTTCAGGGATAAGAGTAGGTACAATGAGCAGTTCTTC. Translation: CASSQSFRDKSRYNEQFF.

A word on this clone: The junction does not match germline at one end; this may be a read error. The J gene is TRBJ2-5, the V gene TRBV6-5, with D perhaps TRBD2 (5 bases). The germline gives CDR1 MNHEY, CDR2 SVGAGI. This CDR3 spans 15 amino acids. Written as DNA, the CDR3 is TGTGCCAGCAGTAACTCAGCGGCAGGACAAGAGACCCAGTACTTC. This encodes CASSNSAAGQETQYF.

V is TRBV12-2 and J is TRBJ2-2; the DNA was not compared with TRBD2, the D call given in the table. TRBV12-2 constitutes a pseudogene. The CDR3 sequence is 18 residues long. The CDR3 DNA reads as TGTGCAAGTCGCTTAGCCCCGGGGGGCGGGAGTAAAACCGGGGAGCTGTTTTTT. This encodes CASRLAPGGGSKTGELFF.